The T cell receptor beta chain under discussion was sequenced for a study of control samples from healthy donors and cancer patients. Per the germline V gene, CDR1 is MGHRA and CDR2 is YSYEKL. Trimming removed 1 base from V and 0 bases from J, with 13 bases in between. The CDR3 consists of 18 residues. This clone was seen once. The data were produced by immunoSEQ multiplex PCR, yet TCRdb's version contains in-frame clones alone and is incomplete. The table has about 190,000 clones, 80% to 95% seen once; the top ten hold roughly 1.5%. The sequence was collected from a man between 18 and 29 years old in good health. V and J are TRBV4-1 and TRBJ2-6; D gene ambiguous. The sample was blood. CDR3 nucleotide sequence: TGCGCCAGCAGCCAAGTTCCTTCTTCCCCCTCTGGGGCCAACGTCCTGACTTTC. This gives the protein CASSQVPSSPSGANVLTF.